This T cell receptor beta chain is from a study of T cells in Graves' hyperthyroidism and ophthalmopathy. Amplification yielded TCR beta CDR3 regions, with RNA transcripts as the source. When the TCR CDR3 underwent first-round RT-PCR, the HTBI primer set was used. MiXCR was run by TCRdb on the multiplex PCR reads, yielding one entry per CDR3 protein. The data contain about 410,000 distinct CDR3 sequences, 14% to 15% of them singletons. Overall study results and limits: Patients with ophthalmopathy were separated from those with stable hyperthyroidism by a 13 V-J model.

The CDR3 is 14 amino acids. V was cut by 6 bases and J by 5 bases, with 15 bases left in between. Germline V lookup: CDR1 LGHDT, CDR2 YNNKEL (reference sequence). This clonotype was observed at least ten times. No antigen is known for it. Uncontrolled infection, other autoimmune disease, pregnancy or lactation barred patients from enrollment. The clonotype was recovered from a man aged 18 to 29 with Graves' ophthalmopathy. The rearrangement uses TRBV3-1 and TRBJ2-3; D might be TRBD2 (5 bases). Sequenced input: blood. In DNA form, the CDR3 reads TGTGCCAGCAGAAAGGGCCCCGGGGAAGATACGCAGTATTTT. Encoded protein: CASRKGPGEDTQYF.